A single sample is the source of the 8 T cell receptor beta chains below, sequenced in a study of T cell changes during pregnancy in multiple sclerosis. Data came from immunoSEQ multiplex PCR; TCRdb stores just in-frame clones and leaves some out. The repertoire consists of roughly 100,000 clones, with about 90% occurring once and the leading ten covering 0.9% to 0.95%. This material consisted of peripheral blood, taken after pregnancy. Source of these receptors: a female donor with multiple sclerosis, enrolled in a pregnancy study.

The chain couples TRBV7-3 to TRBJ2-6; D not certain. The length of the CDR3 is 15 residues. The ends were cut back, 3 bases at V and 2 bases at J, with 8 bases in the middle. Germline V gene sequence: CDR1 SGHTA, CDR2 FQGTGA. This CDR3 reads CASSFMTPGANVLTF. The CDR3, as DNA: TGTGCCAGCAGCTTTATGACACCTGGGGCCAACGTCCTGACTTTC.

The chain carries TRBV5-4 and TRBJ2-7; TRBD1 matches 11 bases. Germline trimming cut 4 bases from V and 4 bases from J; bases unmatched to any gene: 7. The CDR3 has 15 amino acids. Germline CDR1 and CDR2: SGHNT and YYREEE (reference sequence). CDR3 nucleotides: TGTGCCAGCAGCACCTGGACAGGGGGCAATTACGAGCAGTACTTC. Its protein is CASSTWTGGNYEQYF. The variable domain in full, completed from reference TRBV5-4 and TRBJ2-7, reads ETGVTQSPTHLIKTRGQQVTLRCSSQSGHNTVSWYQQALGQGPQFIFQYYREEENGRGNFPPRFSGLQFPNYSSELNVNALELDDSALYLCASSTWTGGNYEQYFGPGTRLTVT.

The J gene is TRBJ2-3, the V gene TRBV6-6; tentative D call: TRBD2 (6 bases). Germline CDR1 and CDR2: MNHNY and SVGAGI (reference sequence). V lost 5 bases and J lost 2, with 14 bases in between. This CDR3 spans 15 amino acids. CDR3 in amino acids: CASSPGGALTDTQYF. The DNA of the CDR3 is TGTGCCAGCAGTCCCGGAGGGGCCCTCACAGATACGCAGTATTTT.

The chain couples TRBV4-1 to TRBJ2-2; D not resolved. CDR3 length equals 13 residues. V was shortened by 4 bases and J by 6 bases, with 9 bases between the two germline ends. Germline CDR1 is MGHRA and CDR2 is YSYEKL. Written as DNA, the CDR3 is TGCGCCAGCAGCCTTCCCGTCCCCGGGGAGCTGTTTTTT. Amino acids: CASSLPVPGELFF.

This rearrangement joins TRBV6-1 to TRBJ2-5, with a tentative D call TRBD2 (5 bases). The length of the CDR3 is 15 residues. The V end lost 4 bases, the J end lost 4 bases, and 16 bases lay between the germline ends. CDR1 and CDR2 (germline): MNHNS, SASEGT. The CDR3 loop is CASSVLTGVGETQYF. In DNA, the CDR3 is TGTGCCAGCAGTGTTTTAACCGGGGTCGGAGAGACCCAGTACTTC.

This chain links TRBV28 with TRBJ1-5; D call uncertain. From germline, CDR1 is MDHEN and CDR2 SYDVKM. Trimming pared 5 bases from V and 6 bases from J, leaving 17 bases between. The length of the CDR3 is 15 residues. The CDR3 loop reads CASSAAVGGGQPQHF. CDR3 coding DNA: TGTGCCAGCAGTGCGGCGGTTGGAGGCGGTCAGCCCCAGCATTTT. Full variable domain (outside the CDR3, taken from reference TRBV28 and TRBJ1-5): DVKVTQSSRYLVKRTGEKVFLECVQDMDHENMFWYRQDPGLGLRLIYFSYDVKMKEKGDIPEGYSVSREKKERFSLILESASTNQTSMYLCASSAAVGGGQPQHFGDGTRLSIL.

The rearrangement uses TRBV5-1 and TRBJ2-3, with D maybe TRBD2 (6 bases). The CDR3 contains 15 residues. The germline V and J ends were trimmed by 7 bases and 5 bases, with 20 bases remaining between them. Germline V gives CDR1 SGHRS, CDR2 YFSETQ. The chain's CDR3 is CASRAQMGGGDTQYF. The DNA for the CDR3 is TGCGCCAGCCGGGCGCAGATGGGGGGTGGAGATACGCAGTATTTT.

The rearrangement links TRBV7-2 to TRBJ1-2; 7 bases align to TRBD1. This CDR3 has 14 amino acids. Per the germline V gene, CDR1 is SGHTA and CDR2 is FQGNSA. With 1 base clipped from V and 6 bases from J, the junction kept 5 bases outside the gene matches. The CDR3 region is CASSLGGGLDGYTF. The DNA of the CDR3 is TGTGCCAGCAGCTTAGGAGGGGGCTTGGATGGCTACACCTTC.